The clone carrying this T cell receptor (beta chain) has a handful of counts. Its specificity is unknown. Mismatch with germline at one junction end may stem from a read error. This specimen belongs to a study of identical twins' blood T cells. Findings and limits, study-wide: Even for out-of-frame TCRbeta, twins reportedly shared V gene usage much more than unrelated donors.

Authors' data handling: Each library had roughly 2.2 to 4 million CDR3 reads and about 100,000 to nearly 550,000 clonotypes. TCRdb ran MiXCR on the 5' RACE reads and lists one entry per CDR3 protein. TCRdb assigned the V and J calls; the authors' analysis was not used. The sample consists of 300,000 to 400,000 distinct CDR3 sequences, approximately 30% of them appearing once. Sequencing used PBMCs. This clonotype was obtained from a woman aged 18-55 years in good health.

The CDR3 reads CASSPLDRPLDPYGYTF. As DNA, the CDR3 is TGTGCCAGCTCACCCTTGGACAGGCCGTTAGACCCCTATGGCTACACCTTT. The V and J genes are TRBV18 and TRBJ1-2; TRBD1 matches at 7 bases. The V gene's germline CDR1 is KGHSH and CDR2 LQKENI. The CDR3 loop spans 17 amino acids. The variable domain in full, with the rest retrieved from reference TRBV18 and TRBJ1-2, is NAGVMQNPRHLVRRRGQEARLRCSPMKGHSHVYWYRQLPEEGLKFMVYLQKENIIDESGMPKERFSAEFPKEGPSILRIQQVVRGDSAAYFCASSPLDRPLDPYGYTFGSGTRLTVV.